The source of this T cell receptor beta chain is a study of blood T cell repertoires in COVID-19 (dated by TCRdb to 2018 to 2021). Notes on the research overall: The collaborator samples originated in the United States, Italy and Spain and spanned the acute and convalescent phases of COVID-19. The prospective study material was composed of cDNA or gDNA derived from T cells, B-cell-depleted T cells, or PBMCs. Subjects who had been exposed to COVID-19, were actively infected with it, or had recovered from it provided the deeply sampled blood TCRbeta repertoires that made up the dataset. A freely available public database, intended as a resource for researchers studying the immune response to SARS-CoV-2, is where the repertoires were released. The samples were drawn from the first 160 participants of the ongoing ImmuneRACE study and from 1,254 subjects provided by 6 global collaborators. The sample metadata nearly always contained a de-identified subject ID, COVID-19 status, age in years and sex. Where available, HLA class I and class II types were obtained from metadata supplied by the sample provider rather than from assay-based typing. On the study overall, not on this receptor specifically: The quantity of clinical and demographic metadata differed by source and by participant and was supplied without curation.

As for this clone: The specificity of this receptor is unknown. Base qualities are not at hand, and no much larger clone is one base apart.

CDR1 and CDR2 are read off the germline V gene as LGHNA and YNFKEQ. At the junction V is shortened by 5 bases and J by 4 bases; bases outside the gene matches: 5. Spanning cysteine to phenylalanine, the CDR3 consists of 14 amino acids. CDR3 DNA only is kept here, 42 bases in frame from base 1. The immunoSEQ Assay, a bias-controlled multiplex PCR, was used to amplify TCRbeta CDR3 regions from genomic DNA. Per the original workflow: Within the assay, amplification of reference gene primers was used to estimate how many nucleated cells each sample contained. To quantify the absolute abundance of each unique TCRbeta CDR3 rearrangement, sequence reads were collapsed and filtered. For each sample, productive Simpson clonality was calculated as the square root of Simpson's diversity index over productive rearrangements. Imported from immuneACCESS, the table was reduced by TCRdb to in-frame sequences with V and J called. These copies leave out some clones; in studies compared against another copy, an unresolved V gene accounts for under half, and the cause of the remainder is not known. V, J and clone size derive from that table, while D and trimming were established from the DNA sequence. For this sample the table gives 40,000 or so clones, of which around 82% were detected only once. The ten most abundant clones make up about 40% of the sample.

Each collaborating institution followed its own protocols to collect whole blood in K2EDTA tubes. For TCRbeta analysis, collaborators shipped samples in one of three forms: frozen whole blood, isolated PBMCs, or DNA extracted from either of those sample types. Recombination linked TRBV4-2 to TRBJ2-7; TRBD1 lines up with 10 middle nucleotides. The receptor was isolated from a man aged 35 to 55 with active or convalescent COVID-19. Sequencing was done on a sample of peripheral blood. The DNA sequence reads TGTGCCAGCAGCGCCCGGGACAGGGGATACGAGCAGTACTTC. This sequence encodes CASSARDRGYEQYF.